The T cell receptor beta chain under discussion was sequenced for a study of T cells in Graves' hyperthyroidism and ophthalmopathy. The overall study: Peripheral blood was collected at initial diagnosis, before any treatment.

The study's findings and limits: Model predictions of ophthalmopathy came a median roughly 6.7 months before onset.

Remarks on this clonotype: What it binds is not known.

There were TCR beta CDR3 regions amplified from RNA transcripts. During a first-round RT-PCR of the TCR CDR3, the HTBI primer set was used. From the multiplex PCR reads, TCRdb called clonotypes with MiXCR, one entry per CDR3 protein. Altogether around 760,000 distinct CDR3 sequences are present, approximately 40% being singletons, with the ten largest covering roughly 31%. Germline V CDR1 and CDR2: SGHKS, YYEKEE (reference sequence). The CDR3 covers 14 residues. Trimming left V 4 bases short and J 8 bases short, with 15 bases between. The sample was blood. The chain links TRBV5-5 to TRBJ1-4, with a tentative D call TRBD1 (5 bases). The TCR originated in a woman in her thirties or forties with Graves' hyperthyroidism. The CDR3 DNA reads as TGTGCCAGCAGCCCACTGGGACGTTCGGAAAAACTGTTTTTT. Translation gives CASSPLGRSEKLFF.